Included here is one T cell receptor beta chain sequence, with context. Its antigen is not identified. Per germline, CDR1 SGHAT and CDR2 FQNNGV. The CDR3 contains 15 residues. V was clipped by 2 bases and J by 5 bases; unmatched bases: 4. The sample belongs to a study of cytomegalovirus exposure and HLA in healthy donors. Study-wide points: The classifier reportedly diagnosed cytomegalovirus status with high specificity and sensitivity.

It was with 60 Vbeta and 13 Jbeta primers that the PCR ran. The protocol was immunoSEQ multiplex PCR, while the TCRdb copy is restricted to in-frame clones and leaves out a portion. This sample has approximately 190,000 clones; roughly four fifths occur once, and the top ten carry 1.5% to 2%. The TCR was taken from a woman younger than 30 in good health and CMV-seronegative. The V gene is TRBV11-2, the J gene TRBJ2-1; TRBD1 aligns across 9 bases. The sequenced material came from PBMCs. CDR3 DNA sequence: TGTGCCAGCAGCTTATACGGGACAGGGAACAATGAGCAGTTCTTC. This codes for CASSLYGTGNNEQFF.